This T cell receptor beta chain derives from a study of beta chain features in type 1 diabetes. Overall study results and limits: Fewer insertions but more deletions were seen at VDJ junctions in type 1 diabetes patients. Naive, central memory and Treg TCRB repertoires seemed to resemble each other more closely in patients than they did in healthy donors.

Every bit of the isolated RNA underwent reverse transcription, so sequencing read expressed TCRB transcripts. Read counts averaged approximately 3.6 million for samples of naive, central memory and regulatory T cells. Some clones are missing from TCRdb's copy, which holds only in-frame ones; the method was immunoSEQ multiplex PCR. The table has hundreds of thousands of clones, approximately 28% seen once. About this clone itself: No antigen is known for it.

Stem cell-like memory, regulatory, central memory and naive CD4+ cells were sorted via CD45RO/CCR7/CD25/CD127/CD95/CD27. The sample comprised naive CD4+ T cells from blood. This TCR was recovered from a man between 18 and 29 years old in good health.

As DNA, the CDR3 is TGCAGCGGCTCCAAGAGCGTCACCGGGGAGCTGTTTTTT. Its translation is CSGSKSVTGELFF. The V gene is TRBV29-1, the J gene TRBJ2-2, with D unresolved. The ends were cut back, 7 bases at V and 4 bases at J, with 13 bases in the middle. The CDR3 spans 13 residues. CDR1 and CDR2 from the germline V gene are SQVTM and ANQGSEA.